The TCR beta chain under discussion was sequenced for a study of T cell responses to AZD1222 COVID-19 vaccine. TCRdb's copy holds only in-frame clones and misses some; the assay was immunoSEQ multiplex PCR. This table has more than 100,000 clones, about 85% appearing once. Per germline, CDR1 SGHRS and CDR2 YFSETQ. The CDR3 totals 18 residues. Trimming removed 1 base from V and 4 bases from J; junction bases left unmatched: 17. The TCR comes from an adult in good health. This chain joins TRBV5-1 and TRBJ2-7; 7 nucleotides align to TRBD1. The sample here was peripheral blood, taken on day 0 of AZD1222 vaccination. For the CDR3, the DNA is TGCGCCAGCAGCTTGAGGGCTTCTTGGGACAGCTCCTGGTACGAGCAGTACTTC. It is translated as CASSLRASWDSSWYEQYF.